Listed below are T cell receptor beta chains from one sample, sequenced in a study of blood T cell repertoires in COVID-19. Method: immunoSEQ multiplex PCR; TCRdb's copy keeps in-frame clones and lacks some. The table includes roughly 99,000 clones, 70% to 90% detected once. Sequencing was done on a sample of peripheral blood. Receptors were obtained from a middle-aged man with active or convalescent COVID-19. CDR3s include the opening cysteine and the closing phenylalanine or tryptophan. A D gene is named only where the DNA matches it firmly. Clone size appears in some rows only: once, few, many, or a class for an expanded clone.

clone_size	j_call	cdr3_length	v_call	d_call	cdr3_nt	cdr3_aa
.	TRBJ1-6	13	TRBV30	TRBD1	TGTGCCGCTAAGGGGACAGGGAATTCACCCCTCCACTTT	CAAKGTGNSPLHF
.	TRBJ1-2	15	TRBV27	TRBD1	TGTGCCAGCAGTATAAGACAGGGGGCGAACTATGGCTACACCTTC	CASSIRQGANYGYTF
.	TRBJ1-4	15	TRBV11-3	.	TGTGCCAGCAGCTTAGGGAGAGGCCTAAATGAAAAACTGTTTTTT	CASSLGRGLNEKLFF
.	TRBJ1-5	16	TRBV5-6	.	TGTGCCAGCAGCTTATACGGGAGGGTGGGCAATCAGCCCCAGCATTTT	CASSLYGRVGNQPQHF
.	TRBJ2-1	14	TRBV28	TRBD1	TGTGCCAGCAGTTTGAAACAGGGGAGTCGGGGGCAGTTCTTC	CASSLKQGSRGQFF
.	TRBJ2-2	14	TRBV2	TRBD1	TGTGCCAACGGACAGGGTCCGAACACCGGGGAGCTGTTTTTT	CANGQGPNTGELFF
.	TRBJ2-1	15	TRBV27	.	TGTGCCAGCAGTACCCTCGCAGGGATTCCCAATGAGCAGTTCTTC	CASSTLAGIPNEQFF
.	TRBJ2-7	15	TRBV6-5	.	TGTGCCAGCAGTTACGGATGGGACACCTACTACGAGCAGTACTTC	CASSYGWDTYYEQYF
.	TRBJ1-5	14	TRBV3-1/TRBV3-2	.	TGTGCCAGCAGCCAAGATTCTGTCAATCAGCCCCAGCATTTT	CASSQDSVNQPQHF
.	TRBJ1-6	13	TRBV19	.	TGTGCCAGTAGTGAAGCCCGAACCCCACCCCTCCACTTT	CASSEARTPPLHF
few	TRBJ1-5	17	TRBV27	.	TGTGCCAGCAGTTCTTATTCCCGGGGGGATAGCAATCAGCCCCAGCATTTT	CASSSYSRGDSNQPQHF
.	TRBJ2-2	16	TRBV7-6	TRBD2	TGTGCCAGCAGCTTATTGGGGAGGGGCGCGACCGGGGAGCTGTTTTTT	CASSLLGRGATGELFF
.	TRBJ2-1	14	TRBV7-2	TRBD2	TGTGCCAGCAGCCTTACGGTAGCGGGACACGAGCAGTTCTTC	CASSLTVAGHEQFF
.	TRBJ1-6	15	TRBV25-1	TRBD1	TGTGCCAGCAGTGATTCGGGACAGGGGAGGTCACCCCTCCACTTT	CASSDSGQGRSPLHF
.	TRBJ1-2	15	TRBV23-1	.	TGCGCCAGCAGAGTCCCGAGCCTCGGGGTCTATGGCTACACCTTC	CASRVPSLGVYGYTF
.	TRBJ2-3	18	TRBV7-2	TRBD2	TGTGCCAGCAGCCAACAAGGACTAGCGGGAGGGGTCACAGATACGCAGTATTTT	CASSQQGLAGGVTDTQYF
once	TRBJ2-5	13	TRBV5-5	.	TGTGCCAGCAGCTTGTTCCCAGAAGAGACCCAGTACTTC	CASSLFPEETQYF
.	TRBJ2-7	17	TRBV4-3	TRBD1	TGCGCCAGCAGCCAAGGGTACGGACAGGGTTTTTCCTACGAGCAGTACTTC	CASSQGYGQGFSYEQYF
.	TRBJ2-1	14	TRBV7-9	TRBD2	TGTGCCAGCAGCTTAGTACTAGCGTACAATGAGCAGTTCTTC	CASSLVLAYNEQFF
.	TRBJ2-5	15	TRBV30	TRBD2	TGTGCCTGGAGTTTAGGACTAGCGGGAGTGGAGACCCAGTACTTC	CAWSLGLAGVETQYF
.	TRBJ1-2	13	TRBV28	TRBD1	TGTGCCAGCAGCCTGACAGGGCCCTATGGCTACACCTTC	CASSLTGPYGYTF
.	TRBJ2-7	15	TRBV5-5	.	TGTGCCAGCAGCTTGGTTGGGCCTACCTTTGGGGAGCAGTACTTC	CASSLVGPTFGEQYF
few	TRBJ1-5	15	TRBV28	TRBD1	TGTGCCAGCAGTTCCCCGGGACAGGGTTGGCAGCCCCAGCATTTT	CASSSPGQGWQPQHF
.	TRBJ2-1	15	TRBV11-3	TRBD1	TGTGCCAGCAGCTCCGGACAGGGGGGTCATTTAGAGCAGTTCTTC	CASSSGQGGHLEQFF
.	TRBJ2-5	14	TRBV27	.	TGTGCCAGCAGTTTTAGACTGACTCAAGAGACCCAGTACTTC	CASSFRLTQETQYF
few	TRBJ2-6	11	TRBV11-2	.	TGTGCCAGCAGCCAAAGGGGTGTCCTGACTTTC	CASSQRGVLTF